The clone carrying this T cell receptor (beta chain) was observed once. Its antigen is undetermined. Exposure to brentuximab vedotin varied, and each patient had relapsed following autologous stem cell transplantation. The sample originates from a study of PD-1 blockade in classical Hodgkin lymphoma. Study results and limitations: Whatever underlies the repertoire differences (possibly disease activity or prior therapy) remains undefined. The study reported lower baseline TCR diversity in newly diagnosed patients than in healthy donors.

Clones were sequenced by immunoSEQ multiplex PCR, and TCRdb holds only the in-frame ones, with some missing. The repertoire holds roughly 14,000 clones, with less than 70% as singletons. Germline V CDR1 and CDR2: SGHNT, YYREEE (reference sequence). This CDR3 spans 15 amino acids. The V and J ends lost 4 bases and 6 bases, in that order; junction bases with no gene match: 9. This rearrangement joins TRBV5-4 to TRBJ1-5; TRBD1 agrees at 8 bases. Sequenced here: peripheral blood mononuclear cells (PBMCs), sampled at baseline. The sequence came from a human donor with classical Hodgkin lymphoma. CDR3 DNA sequence: TGTGCCAGCAGCCCTGACAGGGGAATAGGTCAGCCCCAGCATTTT. This gives the protein CASSPDRGIGQPQHF.